This T cell receptor (beta chain) was captured by sequencing in a study of molecular identifiers for immune sequencing clone quantification. Study-wide points: Amid around 980,000 naive cells, spiked Jurkat TCR RNA from one cell was reportedly still detectable. Over 98% of effector molecules, but under 1% in naive cells, were held by clones with more than 20 RNA copies.

The bulk TCR libraries were made with methods described before and with listed TCR primers. TCRdb re-called the PCR reads through MiXCR, storing one row per CDR3 protein. Of 400,000 to 600,000 distinct CDR3 sequences listed, 20% to 25% are singletons. The CDR3 contains 15 residues. V lost 0 bases and J lost 1, with 10 bases in between. Germline V lookup: CDR1 SGDLS, CDR2 YYNGEE. As regards this clonotype: No antigen is known for it.

CD8+CD4-CCR7+CD45RA+ sorting gave the naive CD8 T cells. This clonotype was sampled from a human donor in good health. Some libraries in this study had Jurkat cell RNA spiked in. The V call is TRBV9, the J call TRBJ2-5, with D possibly matching TRBD2 (6 bases). Sequencing was carried out using naive CD8+ T cells from blood, with Jurkat cell RNA spiked in. Subset indicated: FACS-sorted CD8+CD4-CCR7+CD45RA+ naive T cells. The DNA of the CDR3 is TGTGCCAGCAGCGTAGCCCCGGGAGCCCAAGAGACCCAGTACTTC. Residues: CASSVAPGAQETQYF.